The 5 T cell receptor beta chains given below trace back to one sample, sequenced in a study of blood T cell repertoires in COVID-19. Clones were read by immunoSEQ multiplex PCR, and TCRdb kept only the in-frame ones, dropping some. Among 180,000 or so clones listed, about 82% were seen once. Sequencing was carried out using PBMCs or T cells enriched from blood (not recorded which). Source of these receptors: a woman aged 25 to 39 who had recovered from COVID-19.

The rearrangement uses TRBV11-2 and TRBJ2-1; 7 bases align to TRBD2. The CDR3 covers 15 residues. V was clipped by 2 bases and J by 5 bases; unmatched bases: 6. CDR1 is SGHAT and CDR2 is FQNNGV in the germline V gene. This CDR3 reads CASSLRAGDNNEQFF. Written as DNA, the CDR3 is TGTGCCAGCAGCTTACGGGCGGGAGACAACAATGAGCAGTTCTTC.

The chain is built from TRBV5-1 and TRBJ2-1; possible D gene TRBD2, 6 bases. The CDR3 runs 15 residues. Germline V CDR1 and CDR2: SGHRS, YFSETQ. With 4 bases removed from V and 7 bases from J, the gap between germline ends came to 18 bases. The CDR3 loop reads CASSPGRNSWNEQFF. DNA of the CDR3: TGCGCCAGCAGCCCAGGGAGGAATTCGTGGAATGAGCAGTTCTTC.

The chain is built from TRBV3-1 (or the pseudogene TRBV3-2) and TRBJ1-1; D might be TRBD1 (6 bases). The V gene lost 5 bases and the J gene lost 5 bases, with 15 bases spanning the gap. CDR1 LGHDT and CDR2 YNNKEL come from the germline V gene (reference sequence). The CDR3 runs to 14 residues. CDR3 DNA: TGTGCCAGCAGCTCCCTTGCAGGGGTTACTGAAGCTTTCTTT. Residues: CASSSLAGVTEAFF.

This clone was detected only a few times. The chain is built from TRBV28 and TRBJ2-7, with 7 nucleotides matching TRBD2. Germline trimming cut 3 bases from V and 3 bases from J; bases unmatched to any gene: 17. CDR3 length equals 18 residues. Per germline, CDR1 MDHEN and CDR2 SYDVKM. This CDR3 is CASSFQKERDWHHYEQYF. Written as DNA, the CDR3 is TGTGCCAGCAGTTTCCAGAAAGAGCGGGACTGGCACCACTACGAGCAGTACTTC.

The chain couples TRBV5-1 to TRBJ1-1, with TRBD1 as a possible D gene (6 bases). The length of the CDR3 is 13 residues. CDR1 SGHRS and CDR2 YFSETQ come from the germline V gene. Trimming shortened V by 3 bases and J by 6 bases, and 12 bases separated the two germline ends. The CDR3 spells CASSSHRQAEAFF. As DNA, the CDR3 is TGCGCCAGCAGCTCGCATAGACAGGCTGAAGCTTTCTTT.